This T cell receptor (beta chain) was recovered during a study of T cell changes during pregnancy in multiple sclerosis. V was clipped by 0 bases and J by 8 bases; unmatched bases: 5. This CDR3 has 15 amino acids. In germline, CDR1 is SGHDT, CDR2 YYEEEE. Method: immunoSEQ multiplex PCR; TCRdb's copy keeps in-frame clones and lacks some. The repertoire holds 42,000 or so clones, with 90% to 95% as singletons. The sample was CD4+ T cells from peripheral blood mononuclear cells, taken after pregnancy. The clonotype originates from a female donor with multiple sclerosis, enrolled in a pregnancy study. This chain connects TRBV5-6 to TRBJ2-1, with 10 bases aligning to TRBD2. The CDR3 loop is CASSLARGLAYEQFF. The DNA of the CDR3 is TGTGCCAGCAGCTTGGCCAGGGGACTAGCGTATGAGCAGTTCTTC. Using reference TRBV5-6 and TRBJ2-1 for the parts outside the CDR3, the full variable domain is DAGVTQSPTHLIKTRGQQVTLRCSPKSGHDTVSWYQQALGQGPQFIFQYYEEEERQRGNFPDRFSGHQFPNYSSELNVNALLLGDSALYLCASSLARGLAYEQFFGPGTRLTVL.